The sequence of this T cell receptor (beta chain) was determined in a study of blood T cell repertoires in COVID-19. Sequencing was performed with immunoSEQ multiplex PCR; in TCRdb, only in-frame clones are kept and a portion is missing. The repertoire consists of 180,000 or so clones, with roughly 84% occurring once and the leading ten covering 15% to 20%. Germline values: CDR1 MDHEN, CDR2 SYDVKM. The CDR3 sequence is 13 residues long. The V and J ends lost 4 bases and 7 bases respectively, with 13 bases between them. Specimen: peripheral blood. The chain couples TRBV28 to TRBJ1-2; tentative D call: TRBD1 (6 bases). The TCR was taken from a person between 65 and 80 years old with COVID-19, enrolled during active disease. The CDR3 spells CASSYNRATGYTF. DNA of the CDR3: TGTGCCAGCAGTTACAACAGGGCTACTGGCTACACCTTC.